The 6 T cell receptor beta chains given below trace back to one sample, sequenced in a study of human T cells and chemical hapten exposure. TCRdb re-derived calls from the RACE reads in MiXCR, one entry per CDR3 protein. Of hundreds of thousands of distinct CDR3 sequences listed, just under 6.5% are singletons. The time point here: patch test 2, 6 weeks after DPC sensitization. Treatment: therapeutic diphenylcyclopropenone sensitization with weekly scalp DPC. The sequences come from whole blood, collected in connection with sensitization to the hapten diphenylcyclopropenone (DPC). These receptors were taken from a woman younger than 30 with alopecia areata. Some clones in this sample may be carry-over from other donors' samples.

This chain connects TRBV29-1 to TRBJ1-2; 7 positions match TRBD1. Per germline, CDR1 SQVTM and CDR2 ANQGSEA. The CDR3 covers 13 residues. Unmatched junction bases numbered 9, after V lost 5 bases and J lost 6 bases. The CDR3 nucleotides are TGCAGCGTTTGGGGGGGGACAGCACATGGCTACACCTTC. Amino acids: CSVWGGTAHGYTF.

This clonotype was observed at least ten times. This rearrangement joins TRBV5-1 to TRBJ2-3; a weak D match, TRBD2 (5 bases). The CDR3 is 14 residues long. V was cut by 0 bases and J by 2 bases, with 7 bases left in between. Germline CDR1 reads SGHRS; CDR2 reads YFSETQ. Written as DNA, the CDR3 is TGCGCCAGCAGCTTGGCTCTAGCCACAGATACGCAGTATTTT. Its translation is CASSLALATDTQYF.

There are a few counts of this clonotype. The CDR3: CASSPDQVYTF. The CDR3 DNA reads TGTGCCAGCAGTCCCGATCAGGTCTACACCTTC. The chain couples TRBV2 to TRBJ1-2; D remains unclear. Per the germline V gene, CDR1 is SNHLY and CDR2 is FYNNEI. There are 11 residues in the CDR3. The germline V and J ends were trimmed by 5 bases and 10 bases, with 11 bases remaining between them.

This clonotype was counted a few times. This chain connects TRBV2 to TRBJ2-1; D remains ambiguous. V lost 2 bases to trimming and J lost 10 bases, with 6 bases between them. Germline-derived CDR1 and CDR2 are SNHLY and FYNNEI. The CDR3 spans 11 residues. CDR3 nucleotides: TGTGCCAGCAGTGAAATAAAGGAGCAGTTCTTC. It codes for CASSEIKEQFF.

This chain links TRBV7-9 with TRBJ1-2; 8 bases are a match to TRBD1. V shed 2 bases and J 2 bases; nucleotides not matched to a gene: 4. The CDR3 covers 15 residues. Germline loops: CDR1 SEHNR, CDR2 FQNEAQ (reference sequence). As DNA, the CDR3 is TGTGCCAGCAGCTTAAGAGCAGGGGGCAACTATGGCTACACCTTC. This sequence encodes CASSLRAGGNYGYTF. Full variable domain (rest looked up from reference TRBV7-9 and TRBJ1-2): DTGVSQNPRHKITKRGQNVTFRCDPISEHNRLYWYRQTLGQGPEFLTYFQNEAQLEKSRLLSDRFSAERPKGSFSTLEIQRTEQGDSAMYLCASSLRAGGNYGYTFGSGTRLTVV.

The chain links TRBV6-1 to TRBJ1-5; TRBD1 matches at 9 bases. The CDR3 is 17 residues long. J gave up 0 bases and V 6 bases, and 9 bases lay outside the gene matches. Germline loops: CDR1 MNHNS, CDR2 SASEGT. The DNA of the CDR3 is TGTGCCAGCAGATGGGTAGGGACAGGGTTTAGCAATCAGCCCCAGCATTTT. Amino acids: CASRWVGTGFSNQPQHF.